A single T cell receptor (beta chain) is shown here with its context. Its antigen is currently not known. No base quality information exists; no much larger clone differs at one position. In total, more than 500 healthy bone marrow donors made up the cohort. At the time of sampling, all cohort members were nominally healthy, though unrecorded immune exposures were likely present. The donor was CMV seropositive and was included in the group of 289 seropositive cohort members. Every donor gave a peripheral blood sample, and the peripheral blood mononuclear cells from that sample were used for TCR beta sequencing. Genomic DNA extraction from the blood cell samples was performed with the Qiagen DNeasy Blood Extraction Kit. This sample stems from a study of cytomegalovirus exposure and HLA in healthy donors (dated by TCRdb to about 2017). Regarding the complete study: An earlier analysis of about 530 of the donors reported around 280 Gb of sequence data and around 120 million unique TCR beta sequences obtained from approximately 180 million T cells. About 330 gigabases of sequencing data and 75 million to 85 million unique TCR sequences made up an early release that covered approximately 700 HLA-typed donors. Of the roughly 400 genotyped donors, 81% fell in the genetic ancestry cluster associated with self-reported Caucasian donors. The aim of the study was to test whether cataloging public T cell receptors could identify signatures of past pathogen exposure. Using immunosequencing, the study profiled T cell repertoires from fewer than 700 subjects and related those repertoires to cytomegalovirus serostatus. A separate validation cohort of roughly 130 different subjects was used in addition to the roughly 640-subject first cohort. The study combined high-throughput TCR immunosequencing, statistical association of individual TCRs with disease status, and machine learning to predict cytomegalovirus infection status. A later analysis re-examined previously published TCR beta repertoires from hundreds of donors and added high-resolution HLA genotyping to investigate patterns of TCR occurrence. Rather than drawing on any new phenotypic data, the later analysis identified candidate immune exposures from TCR beta sequences and the way those sequences occurred across donors. In an earlier analysis of more than 550 of the donors, high-throughput TCR beta sequencing was used to judge whether each TCR beta V gene segment behaved as functional or pseudogenic. Donor age, sex, ethnicity and CMV serostatus were collected together with the repertoire data. A later genetic analysis used genome-wide SNP genotypes for about 55% of the 666 donors, treating that subset as a discovery cohort. All discovery cohort repertoires had been generated using a single sequencing platform. Both class I and class II loci were covered by HLA typing, at four-digit resolution. The number of typed donors differed by locus: about 629-630 for A, B, C, DRB1 and DQB1; 500 to 550 for DQA1; 606 for DPA1; and about 450 for DPB1. A handful of DR-DQ haplotypes were handled as single units for association and clustering because linkage in the cohort was strong. Across approximately 420 genotyped donors of the cohort, an average of approximately 240,000 unique TCR beta nucleotide sequences per donor were sequenced, and approximately 19% of those sequences were non-productive.

The protocol used for the library was the immunoSEQ multiplex PCR assay. A mixture of 60 forward primers for TCR Vbeta segments and 13 reverse primers for TCR Jbeta segments was used in the multiplex PCR. The CDR3 region of rearranged TCR beta genes was amplified from genomic DNA with a multiplex PCR assay. Amplified TCR beta libraries were sequenced as 87-base-pair reads on the Illumina HiSeq System. From the authors' description of their analysis: Across the 670 or so repertoires, a later analysis counted around 80 million unique TCR beta chains, 9.5 million to 12 million of which were shared by at least two donors. Raw reads were error-corrected and collapsed into unique sequences with a nearest-neighbor algorithm that merged closely related sequences to remove PCR and sequencing errors. V, D and J gene segments were assigned by aligning CDR3 sequences to IMGT reference sequences. Each retained sequence needed at least a six-nucleotide match to both a V gene segment and a J gene segment. A rearrangement counted as productive if the CDR3 had no stop codons and remained in frame with V and J, and every other rearrangement counted as non-productive. CDR3 was defined by IMGT convention, running from the second conserved V-encoded cysteine to the conserved J-encoded phenylalanine. In an earlier analysis of roughly 610 of the donors, sequences lacking an unambiguous match to a single V gene segment were excluded. In an earlier analysis of 587 of the donors, a V segment was called functional when productive rearrangements were above 56.7%, and segregating when the standard deviation between donors exceeded 5%. A statistical classification framework was built for diagnosing cytomegalovirus status from the catalog of TCR beta chain sequences. A later analysis assigned V and J genes by comparing TCR nucleotide sequences with IMGT/GENE-DB human TR gene sequences. Using the TCRdist pipeline, a later analysis assigned CDR3 sequences along with most-parsimonious VDJ recombination scenarios. In a later analysis, every TCR beta chain was defined by the combination of its CDR3 amino acid sequence and its V-gene family, and reads without a unique V-gene family were dropped. In a later analysis, several hundred highly shared, low-generation-probability nucleotide sequences were removed to address suspected cross-contamination and a sequencing artifact. A later analysis calculated a clonal expansion index for each public chain from normalized within-repertoire ranks of inferred template counts. In a later analysis, generation probabilities were computed with a VDJ recombination model fitted to out-of-frame rearrangements, and the resulting probabilities were checked against IGoR. A later analysis scored TCR-TCR, TCR-HLA and TCR-CMV co-occurrence with hypergeometric tests, applying a repertoire-size bias correction to TCR pairs. A later analysis estimated false discovery rates by permuting HLA or CMV assignments 20 times. A later analysis grouped co-occurring TCRs with DBSCAN, adding TCRdist sequence similarity when clustering within HLA-allele-positive subsets. Repertoires with fewer than 30,000 or more than 120,000 public chains were left out of co-occurrence clustering, as were a few repertoires with anomalous nucleotide sharing. This immuneACCESS table, as held by TCRdb, lists in-frame sequences with V and J called but not all clones. Of the missing ones, under half trace to an unresolved V gene in checked studies; the others have no known cause. From that table come the V and J calls and clone size; the DNA was used to work out D and trimming. For this sample the table gives about 100,000 clones, of which approximately 74% were detected only once. Approximately 14% of the sample is in the top ten clones.

What the work shows at the level of the full study, not this receptor alone: A further reported finding was that TCR beta sequences accurately predicted the HLA-A and HLA-B alleles for most subjects in the first cohort. V-gene and J-gene trimming of TCR beta chains was associated with a missense DCLRE1C variant in a later genetic analysis, and the association was replicated in an independent cohort. A later analysis associated about 17,000 TCR beta sequences with specific HLA alleles at a false discovery rate of 0.05. Because HLA typing was missing for some donors at each locus, association tests included only the typed subset. Because the 87-base-pair reads could not distinguish some IMGT-functional V segments, including TRBV6-2 and TRBV6-3, those segments were excluded. It was suggested by the authors that the approach could potentially be generalized to other disease states and immunological phenotypes. Broadly in line with IMGT annotations, most TCR beta V segments showed up in productive rearrangements about 87% or about 30% of the time in an earlier analysis of approximately 640 of the donors. In a later analysis, several top co-occurrence clusters were reported to appear linked to parvovirus B19, influenza, CMV and Epstein-Barr virus. The earlier analysis of 587 of the donors excluded some 15 rarely observed V segments, including chromosome 9 orphons, because counts were too low. Linkage disequilibrium might explain the correlated functional status among segregating V segments, but an unknown experimental factor could not be ruled out. Compared with the roughly 670-donor mean, donors in an Asian-associated ancestry cluster had fewer N-insertions in productive TCRs, according to a later genetic analysis. Sequencing depth was assumed to be roughly uniform across donors in the presence/absence analyses, though that assumption may not hold. Across donors, most TCR sequences were observed very rarely, whereas some public TCRs were present in many individuals. CMV serostatus was the only immune exposure information available for the cohort. When HLA alleles, especially DR and DQ, strongly co-occurred, TCR associations were difficult to assign to individual alleles. Cytomegalovirus status was reported to be diagnosed by the classifier with high specificity and sensitivity in both the original and validation cohorts. According to a later analysis, most CMV-associated TCR beta chains appeared to be HLA-restricted, and the HLA associations seemed to be driven largely by CMV exposure. According to a later analysis, TCR association rates differed among HLA loci, with DRB1 alleles showing the most associated TCRs and HLA-C alleles showing the fewest. A total of roughly 160 TCR beta chains were listed by the study as associated with cytomegalovirus. A later analysis found that HLA-associated TCR beta chains were more clonally expanded and had lower generation probabilities than equally common non-associated chains. The sequencing pipeline was judged likely to have produced a cluster of highly shared sequence variants as a technical artifact. A few of the identified cytomegalovirus-associated TCR beta chains were confirmed in vitro to be specific for cytomegalovirus antigens. The cohort was sequenced for TCR beta chains only, and without alpha or paired-chain data the features that could be detected were limited.

The CDR1 and CDR2 encoded by the germline V gene are SGHNT and YENEEA. The V end loses 4 bases and the J end loses 2 bases, and a stretch of 4 bases separates them. The CDR3 sequence holds 12 residues, the cysteine and phenylalanine included. Of all the DNA, just the CDR3 is kept, 36 bases in frame from base 1. The sequenced sample was PBMCs. The sequence came from a woman aged 70 to 79 in good health and CMV-seropositive. The V and J segments used are TRBV11-3 and TRBJ2-3; the D gene is unclear. Read as DNA, the sequence is TGTGCCAGCAGCTACTACACAGATACGCAGTATTTT. The resulting protein is CASSYYTDTQYF.